This is a list of T cell receptor beta chains from one sample in a study of cytomegalovirus exposure and HLA in healthy donors. The table came from immunoSEQ multiplex PCR; TCRdb's copy has only in-frame clones and leaves some out. Among about 220,000 clones, about 90% were seen once, and the ten largest hold roughly 1%. The specimen sequenced was PBMCs. The receptor source for this set is a woman aged 18-29 years in good health and CMV-seronegative. Each CDR3 is given with its conserved first and last residue. The order of the fields is D gene, V gene, clone size, J gene, CDR3 protein, CDR3 DNA. A D gene is named only where the DNA matches it firmly. Only part of the rows carry a size: once, few, many, or a class if the clone is expanded.

d_call: .; v_call: TRBV7-2; clone_size: .; j_call: TRBJ2-7; cdr3_aa: CASSSINTGKGNEQYF; cdr3_nt: TGTGCCAGCAGCTCAATCAATACAGGGAAAGGAAACGAGCAGTACTTC
d_call: .; v_call: TRBV6-6; clone_size: .; j_call: TRBJ1-2; cdr3_aa: CASSRSGDNYGYTF; cdr3_nt: TGTGCCAGCAGTCGATCAGGGGACAACTATGGCTACACCTTC
d_call: .; v_call: TRBV2; clone_size: .; j_call: TRBJ1-6; cdr3_aa: CASMGGNSPLHF; cdr3_nt: TGTGCCAGCATGGGGGGGAATTCACCCCTCCACTTT
d_call: TRBD2; v_call: TRBV6-5; clone_size: .; j_call: TRBJ2-7; cdr3_aa: CASSSLAGGYEQYF; cdr3_nt: TGTGCCAGCAGTTCCCTAGCGGGAGGATACGAGCAGTACTTC
d_call: TRBD1; v_call: TRBV29-1; clone_size: .; j_call: TRBJ1-1; cdr3_aa: CSYRPGQGEAFF; cdr3_nt: TGCAGCTACCGACCGGGACAGGGGGAAGCTTTCTTT
d_call: .; v_call: TRBV28; clone_size: .; j_call: TRBJ1-2; cdr3_aa: CASSSRAYGYTF; cdr3_nt: TGTGCCAGCAGCTCCAGGGCCTATGGCTACACCTTC
d_call: .; v_call: TRBV27; clone_size: .; j_call: TRBJ1-4; cdr3_aa: CASTRATNEKLFF; cdr3_nt: TGTGCCAGCACTCGAGCAACTAATGAAAAACTGTTTTTT
d_call: TRBD2; v_call: TRBV5-5; clone_size: once; j_call: TRBJ2-1; cdr3_aa: CASSAIAGAYNEQFF; cdr3_nt: TGTGCCAGCAGCGCGATAGCGGGGGCCTACAATGAGCAGTTCTTC
d_call: .; v_call: TRBV6-4; clone_size: .; j_call: TRBJ1-1; cdr3_aa: CASSDGEVGTEAFF; cdr3_nt: TGTGCCAGCAGTGACGGGGAGGTGGGCACTGAAGCTTTCTTT
d_call: TRBD1; v_call: TRBV5-1; clone_size: .; j_call: TRBJ2-7; cdr3_aa: CASSARDRSSYEQYF; cdr3_nt: TGCGCCAGCAGCGCCCGGGACAGGAGCTCCTACGAGCAGTACTTC
d_call: TRBD1; v_call: TRBV5-1; clone_size: .; j_call: TRBJ2-2; cdr3_aa: CASSFSDRGNTGELFF; cdr3_nt: TGCGCCAGCAGCTTCTCGGACAGGGGGAACACCGGGGAGCTGTTTTTT
d_call: TRBD1; v_call: TRBV7-3; clone_size: .; j_call: TRBJ1-1; cdr3_aa: CASSLTGTGKAFF; cdr3_nt: TGTGCCAGCAGCTTAACCGGGACAGGGAAAGCTTTCTTT
d_call: TRBD2; v_call: TRBV4-2; clone_size: once; j_call: TRBJ2-1; cdr3_aa: CASSQAGTRDYNEQFF; cdr3_nt: TGTGCCAGCAGCCAAGCCGGGACTAGGGACTACAATGAGCAGTTCTTC
d_call: TRBD1; v_call: TRBV2; clone_size: .; j_call: TRBJ2-3; cdr3_aa: CASSRDRNTDTQYF; cdr3_nt: TGTGCCAGCAGCCGGGACAGGAACACAGATACGCAGTATTTT
d_call: .; v_call: TRBV10-1; clone_size: .; j_call: TRBJ2-7; cdr3_aa: CASSESGRPYEQYF; cdr3_nt: TGCGCCAGCAGTGAGTCGGGCCGACCTTACGAGCAGTACTTC
d_call: TRBD2; v_call: TRBV11-2; clone_size: .; j_call: TRBJ2-5; cdr3_aa: CASRGLAELQETQYF; cdr3_nt: TGTGCCAGCAGGGGACTAGCGGAACTCCAAGAGACCCAGTACTTC
d_call: .; v_call: TRBV28; clone_size: .; j_call: TRBJ1-2; cdr3_aa: CASSSGLTSTF; cdr3_nt: TGTGCCAGCAGTAGTGGACTTACTTCCACCTTC
d_call: TRBD2; v_call: TRBV14; clone_size: .; j_call: TRBJ2-1; cdr3_aa: CASSHMSLAGNEQFF; cdr3_nt: TGTGCCAGCAGCCATATGTCGCTAGCGGGCAATGAGCAGTTCTTC
d_call: TRBD1; v_call: TRBV7-3; clone_size: .; j_call: TRBJ1-5; cdr3_aa: CASSFPGQGHQPQHF; cdr3_nt: TGTGCCAGCAGCTTTCCGGGACAGGGGCATCAGCCCCAGCATTTT
d_call: .; v_call: TRBV4-1; clone_size: few; j_call: TRBJ1-2; cdr3_aa: CASSQALQRGYTF; cdr3_nt: TGCGCCAGCAGCCAAGCCCTCCAGCGGGGCTACACCTTC
d_call: TRBD1; v_call: TRBV2; clone_size: few; j_call: TRBJ2-2; cdr3_aa: CASNRGNTGELFF; cdr3_nt: TGTGCCAGCAACAGGGGGAACACCGGGGAGCTGTTTTTT
d_call: TRBD1; v_call: TRBV19; clone_size: few; j_call: TRBJ2-7; cdr3_aa: CASSPGQGNYEQYF; cdr3_nt: TGTGCCAGTAGTCCGGGACAGGGGAACTACGAGCAGTACTTC
d_call: .; v_call: TRBV27; clone_size: .; j_call: TRBJ2-1; cdr3_aa: CASSFGAASSDEQFF; cdr3_nt: TGTGCCAGCAGTTTTGGGGCGGCCTCAAGCGATGAGCAGTTCTTC
d_call: TRBD1; v_call: TRBV19; clone_size: .; j_call: TRBJ1-2; cdr3_aa: CASSDRGDYGYTF; cdr3_nt: TGTGCCAGTTCGGACAGGGGGGACTATGGCTACACCTTC
d_call: .; v_call: TRBV11-2; clone_size: .; j_call: TRBJ2-5; cdr3_aa: CASSLVSLETQYF; cdr3_nt: TGTGCCAGCAGCTTAGTGTCCCTGGAGACCCAGTACTTC
d_call: .; v_call: TRBV29-1; clone_size: .; j_call: TRBJ2-7; cdr3_aa: CSVDGAGPYEQYF; cdr3_nt: TGCAGCGTTGACGGCGCGGGACCCTACGAGCAGTACTTC
d_call: TRBD2; v_call: TRBV25-1; clone_size: .; j_call: TRBJ2-3; cdr3_aa: CASSAPPTSGPTDTQYF; cdr3_nt: TGTGCCAGCAGTGCCCCCCCGACTAGCGGACCCACAGATACGCAGTATTTT
d_call: .; v_call: TRBV2; clone_size: once; j_call: TRBJ1-1; cdr3_aa: CASSDLYTEAFF; cdr3_nt: TGTGCCAGCAGTGACCTGTACACTGAAGCTTTCTTT
d_call: TRBD1; v_call: TRBV6-1; clone_size: .; j_call: TRBJ1-2; cdr3_aa: CASSEYRDRGSGYTF; cdr3_nt: TGTGCCAGCAGTGAGTACCGGGACAGGGGATCTGGCTACACCTTC
d_call: TRBD2; v_call: TRBV7-9; clone_size: once; j_call: TRBJ2-5; cdr3_aa: CASSTVAGSQETQYF; cdr3_nt: TGTGCCAGCAGCACGGTAGCGGGGAGCCAAGAGACCCAGTACTTC
d_call: TRBD2; v_call: TRBV11-3; clone_size: .; j_call: TRBJ2-1; cdr3_aa: CASSLAQTSGDYNEQFF; cdr3_nt: TGTGCCAGCAGCTTAGCCCAGACTAGCGGGGACTACAATGAGCAGTTCTTC
d_call: TRBD1; v_call: TRBV10-3; clone_size: .; j_call: TRBJ1-5; cdr3_aa: CAISGSGTGGHQPQHF; cdr3_nt: TGTGCCATCAGTGGAAGTGGGACAGGGGGCCATCAGCCCCAGCATTTT
d_call: TRBD2; v_call: TRBV6-1; clone_size: .; j_call: TRBJ2-4; cdr3_aa: CASSEASGSGAKNIQYF; cdr3_nt: TGTGCCAGCAGTGAAGCTAGCGGGAGCGGCGCCAAAAACATTCAGTACTTC